Listed below are T cell receptor beta chains from one sample, sequenced in a study of OX40 agonist ivuxolimab in advanced cancers. Data came from immunoSEQ multiplex PCR; TCRdb stores just in-frame clones and leaves some out. Here the sample spans approximately 58,000 clones, over 80% being singletons. Here the sequenced sample was CD4+ or CD8+ T cells sorted from blood, taken in a trial of the OX40 agonist ivuxolimab. The receptors were gathered from an adult with an advanced solid tumor such as melanoma, head and neck, liver or kidney cancer. The CDR3 runs from the conserved cysteine through the conserved F or W. A D gene is named only where the DNA matches it firmly. Clone size is shown for a subset of rows, as once, few, many or a class of expanded clone.

TRBJ1-4 | TRBD1 | NA | TRBV5-4 | CASTTDGTGGGTNEKLFF | TGTGCCAGCACCACGGATGGGACAGGGGGCGGAACTAATGAAAAACTGTTTTTT
TRBJ1-6 | TRBD1 | NA | TRBV6-1 | CASRVGTGGNSPLHF | TGTGCCAGCAGAGTCGGGACAGGGGGAAATTCACCCCTCCACTTT
TRBJ2-2 | NA | NA | TRBV11-2 | CASSSSGGNLGTGELFF | TGTGCCAGCAGTTCGTCCGGAGGGAATTTAGGCACCGGGGAGCTGTTTTTT
TRBJ1-6 | NA | once | TRBV5-6 | CASSLVGSNSPLHF | TGTGCCAGCAGCTTGGTCGGCAGCAATTCACCCCTCCACTTT
TRBJ2-7 | NA | once | TRBV7-2 | CASSSPAGASYEQYF | TGTGCCAGCAGCTCTCCGGCGGGGGCCTCCTACGAGCAGTACTTC
TRBJ1-5 | NA | NA | TRBV7-9 | CASSLSASPQHF | TGTGCCAGCAGCCTCTCGGCGAGCCCCCAGCATTTT
TRBJ2-5 | NA | few | TRBV4-2 | CASSQDATRGGETQYF | TGTGCCAGCAGCCAAGATGCGACCCGTGGTGGAGAGACCCAGTACTTC
TRBJ2-7 | TRBD2 | NA | TRBV23-1 | CASSQSPPMGLAEVVTYEQYF | TGCGCCAGCAGTCAAAGCCCGCCCATGGGACTAGCGGAGGTGGTAACCTACGAGCAGTACTTC
TRBJ2-5 | NA | NA | TRBV28 | CASSFSLGTQYF | TGTGCCAGCAGCTTCAGTCTGGGGACCCAGTACTTC
TRBJ2-1 | NA | NA | TRBV5-8 | CASPRGRGAGNEQFF | TGTGCCAGCCCGAGGGGCAGGGGCGCGGGTAATGAGCAGTTCTTC
TRBJ2-5 | NA | NA | TRBV5-8 | CASSGSLETQYF | TGTGCCAGCAGCGGGTCTCTGGAGACCCAGTACTTC
TRBJ2-2 | TRBD2 | NA | TRBV28 | CASISTSEDGELFF | TGTGCCAGCATTTCGACTAGCGAGGACGGGGAGCTGTTTTTT
TRBJ2-1 | NA | NA | TRBV6-6 | CASSPASVYNEQFF | TGTGCCAGTTCCCCTGCGTCAGTGTACAATGAGCAGTTCTTC
TRBJ2-4 | NA | NA | TRBV18 | CASSPPSSPGAKNIQYF | TGTGCCAGCTCACCACCGTCGAGTCCTGGGGCCAAAAACATTCAGTACTTC
TRBJ1-1 | TRBD1 | NA | TRBV6-6 | CASSTDRVTTEAFF | TGTGCCAGCAGTACGGACAGGGTTACGACTGAAGCTTTCTTT
TRBJ1-4 | TRBD1 | NA | TRBV7-8 | CASSRGQGRNEKLFF | TGTGCCAGCAGCCGGGGACAGGGGAGGAATGAAAAACTGTTTTTT
TRBJ2-3 | NA | NA | TRBV29-1 | CSVPRVDTQYF | TGCAGCGTCCCCCGGGTTGATACGCAGTATTTT
TRBJ2-5 | NA | NA | TRBV19 | CASSIKAAYLQYF | TGTGCCAGTAGTATAAAGGCGGCGTACCTACAGTACTTC
TRBJ2-3 | TRBD2 | NA | TRBV7-2 | CASSFTSGGTDTQYF | TGTGCCAGCAGCTTTACTAGCGGGGGCACAGATACGCAGTATTTT
TRBJ1-3 | TRBD1 | NA | TRBV19 | CASRRGTVGNTIYF | TGTGCCAGTAGAAGGGGGACAGTTGGAAACACCATATATTTT
TRBJ2-2 | TRBD2 | few | TRBV19 | CASSSRGGSGELFF | TGTGCCAGTAGTTCGCGGGGGGGCTCCGGGGAGCTGTTTTTT
TRBJ1-5 | NA | NA | TRBV2 | CASSGQFSNQPQHF | TGTGCCAGCAGTGGCCAGTTTAGCAATCAGCCCCAGCATTTT
TRBJ1-4 | NA | NA | TRBV27 | CASSLFAHEKLFF | TGTGCCAGCAGTTTATTTGCCCATGAAAAACTGTTTTTT
TRBJ1-6 | TRBD1 | NA | TRBV2 | CASSGEFGTEAYNSPLHF | TGTGCCAGCAGTGGCGAATTCGGGACAGAAGCTTATAATTCACCCCTCCACTTT
TRBJ2-5 | NA | NA | TRBV7-9 | CASSLSTQETQYF | TGTGCCAGCAGCTTAAGCACCCAAGAGACCCAGTACTTC
TRBJ2-7 | NA | NA | TRBV6-6 | CASSPSYEQYF | TGTGCCAGCAGTCCCTCTTACGAGCAGTACTTC
TRBJ2-2 | TRBD1 | NA | TRBV29-1 | CSVVDRVNTGELFF | TGCAGCGTTGTCGACAGGGTGAACACCGGGGAGCTGTTTTTT
TRBJ1-2 | NA | NA | TRBV7-9 | CASSLWENYGYTF | TGTGCCAGCAGCTTGTGGGAGAACTATGGCTACACCTTC
TRBJ2-1 | TRBD1 | NA | TRBV5-1 | CASSLRTGGYNEQFF | TGCGCCAGCAGCTTAAGGACAGGGGGCTACAATGAGCAGTTCTTC
TRBJ2-2 | TRBD1 | NA | TRBV11-2 | CASSLDLRTGYTGELFF | TGTGCCAGCAGCTTAGATCTTAGGACAGGGTACACCGGGGAGCTGTTTTTT
TRBJ1-2 | NA | NA | TRBV6-5 | CASQGTEAYGYTF | TGTGCCAGCCAGGGCACAGAGGCCTATGGCTACACCTTC
TRBJ2-7 | TRBD2 | NA | TRBV5-6 | CASSLIQRGTYEQYF | TGTGCCAGCAGCTTGATCCAGCGGGGCACCTACGAGCAGTACTTC
TRBJ2-5 | NA | NA | TRBV2 | CASTGGVLQEMAQYF | TGTGCCAGCACTGGAGGGGTTCTCCAAGAGATGGCCCAGTACTTC
TRBJ1-6 | TRBD1 | NA | TRBV7-3 | CASSAQTGGGNSPLHF | TGTGCCAGCAGCGCCCAGACAGGGGGAGGTAATTCACCCCTCCACTTT
TRBJ2-3 | NA | once | TRBV14 | CASSRPGRTDTQYF | TGTGCCAGCAGCCGACCGGGCCGCACAGATACGCAGTATTTT
TRBJ2-3 | NA | NA | TRBV13 | CASSLGHPRDADTQYF | TGTGCCAGCAGCCTAGGACACCCTAGGGATGCAGATACGCAGTATTTT
TRBJ1-2 | NA | few | TRBV7-9 | CASSNGGVLNYGYTF | TGTGCCAGCAGCAACGGGGGAGTACTAAACTATGGCTACACCTTC
TRBJ2-5 | NA | NA | TRBV7-9 | CASSFFRDTRQQETQYF | TGTGCCAGCAGCTTCTTCCGGGACACCCGACAACAAGAGACCCAGTACTTC
TRBJ2-5 | NA | NA | TRBV13 | CASSLGGGETQYF | TGTGCCAGCAGCTTAGGAGGCGGAGAGACCCAGTACTTC